The 19 T cell receptor beta chains in this list originate from one sample, sequenced in a study of T cell responses to AZD1222 COVID-19 vaccine. The data were produced by immunoSEQ multiplex PCR, yet TCRdb's version contains in-frame clones alone and is incomplete. Of some 170,000 clones detected, around 90% appear once; the ten largest clones hold roughly 4%. The specimen was peripheral blood, collected 28 days after the second dose of the MenACWY control vaccine. The receptors derive from an adult who received the MenACWY meningococcal vaccine as a control.

The chain carries TRBV4-1 and TRBJ2-1; maybe TRBD2 (6 bases). CDR3 length equals 17 residues. The germline gives CDR1 MGHRA, CDR2 YSYEKL. V lost 4 bases to trimming and J lost 8 bases, with 24 bases between them. The CDR3 bases are TGCGCCAGCAGCCTGGGCCGCGGGACTTCAGTTCTCGATGAGCAGTTCTTC. Translation: CASSLGRGTSVLDEQFF.

The chain combines TRBV2 with TRBJ2-5, with unresolved D. V gave up 8 bases and J gave up 10 bases, with 8 bases separating them. From germline, CDR1 is SNHLY and CDR2 FYNNEI. The CDR3 totals 9 residues. CDR3 in amino acids: CASGFGQYF. The CDR3 bases are TGTGCCAGCGGGTTTGGCCAGTACTTC.

The rearrangement uses TRBV19 and TRBJ1-2; D unclear. Trimming stripped 2 bases from V and 7 bases from J, with 11 bases between. Germline values: CDR1 LNHDA, CDR2 SQIVND (reference sequence). This CDR3 has 13 amino acids. The CDR3: CASSIRLESGYTF. CDR3 nucleotide sequence: TGTGCCAGTAGTATACGGCTAGAGTCTGGCTACACCTTC.

The chain uses TRBV19 and TRBJ2-7; 10 bases match TRBD1. J was trimmed by 2 bases and V by 5 bases; bases with no gene match: 3. The CDR3 consists of 14 residues. Germline assignment: CDR1 LNHDA and CDR2 SQIVND (reference sequence). For the CDR3, the DNA is TGTGCCAGTAGTCCCGGGACAGGGGCCTACGAGCAGTACTTC. The encoded protein is CASSPGTGAYEQYF.

This chain links TRBV7-8 with TRBJ1-1; D may be TRBD1 (5 bases). Per germline, CDR1 SGHVS and CDR2 FQNEAQ. This CDR3 is 13 amino acids long. V was clipped by 4 bases and J by 3 bases, with 9 bases between them. Written as DNA, the CDR3 is TGTGCCAGCAGCTCCGGGACCTACACTGAAGCTTTCTTT. The encoded protein is CASSSGTYTEAFF.

A few counts support this clone. The rearrangement uses TRBV19 and TRBJ2-2; 9 bases map to TRBD1. The ends lost 6 bases at V and 5 bases at J; junction bases unmatched: 7. The CDR3 consists of 15 residues. Germline V lookup: CDR1 LNHDA, CDR2 SQIVND (reference sequence). In DNA, the CDR3 is TGTGCCAGTAGCGAAATCGGGACAGGGACCGGGGAGCTGTTTTTT. The encoded protein is CASSEIGTGTGELFF.

The chain is built from TRBV9 and TRBJ2-1, with D maybe TRBD2 (5 bases). V lost 4 bases and J 3 bases, leaving 11 bases between the germline ends. The CDR3 runs to 14 residues. Per the germline V gene, CDR1 is SGDLS and CDR2 is YYNGEE. CDR3 in amino acids: CASSYGVGYNEQFF. CDR3 in DNA: TGTGCCAGCAGCTACGGGGTGGGCTACAATGAGCAGTTCTTC. Supplemented by reference TRBV9 and TRBJ2-1, the full variable domain reads DSGVTQTPKHLITATGQRVTLRCSPRSGDLSVYWYQQSLDQGLQFLIQYYNGEERAKGNILERFSAQQFPDLHSELNLSSLELGDSALYFCASSYGVGYNEQFFGPGTRLTVL.

This chain uses TRBV5-4 with TRBJ1-6; the D is unclear. Germline loops: CDR1 SGHNT, CDR2 YYREEE (reference sequence). Trimming took off 3 bases at V and 13 bases at J, with 20 bases between the two ends. CDR3 length equals 15 residues. The CDR3 nucleotides read TGTGCCAGCAGCTCGGACCCCCCAGCCAGTACCCCCCTCCACTTT. It encodes CASSSDPPASTPLHF.

The chain is built from TRBV21-1 and TRBJ2-1; the table calls TRBD1, which could not be checked here. TRBV21-1 is listed as a pseudogene. The CDR3 sequence is 15 residues long. The CDR3 sequence is CAGTTNTGSNNEQFF. In nucleotides, the CDR3 is TGTGCCGGAACGACCAACACAGGAAGTAACAATGAGCAGTTCTTC.

The chain couples TRBV5-1 to TRBJ2-3, with 9 bases lining up with TRBD1. The germline V gene encodes CDR1 SGHRS and CDR2 YFSETQ. CDR3 size: 15 residues. V lost 3 bases and J lost 4; bases outside the gene matches: 6. CDR3 region: CASSYGTGSADTQYF. In nucleotides, the CDR3 is TGCGCCAGCAGCTACGGGACAGGGTCGGCAGATACGCAGTATTTT. The variable domain in full, completed from reference TRBV5-1 and TRBJ2-3, reads KAGVTQTPRYLIKTRGQQVTLSCSPISGHRSVSWYQQTPGQGLQFLFEYFSETQRNKGNFPGRFSGRQFSNSRSEMNVSTLELGDSALYLCASSYGTGSADTQYFGPGTRLTVL.

The gene calls are TRBV6-6 and TRBJ2-7; D is perhaps TRBD1 (5 bases). The CDR3 sequence is 14 residues long. From germline, CDR1 is MNHNY and CDR2 SVGAGI (reference sequence). Trimming pared 2 bases from V and 2 bases from J, leaving 10 bases between. The CDR3 DNA is TGTGCCAGCAGTTACGGGCAGGGTCCCTACGAGCAGTACTTC. Translating gives CASSYGQGPYEQYF.

This clone has just one count. The genes are TRBV7-9 and TRBJ1-2; TRBD1 agrees at 8 bases. The ends lost 0 bases at V and 8 bases at J; junction bases unmatched: 2. The CDR3 extends over 13 amino acids. CDR1 is SEHNR, CDR2 FQNEAQ, per germline (reference sequence). The CDR3 coding sequence is TGTGCCAGCAGCTTAGCGCAGGGGGCCGGCTACACCTTC. The encoded protein is CASSLAQGAGYTF.

The V and J genes are TRBV6-4 and TRBJ1-2; 9 positions match TRBD1. Germline V lookup: CDR1 MRHNA, CDR2 SNTAGT. This CDR3 comprises 13 residues. With V trimmed by 5 bases and J by 4 bases, 2 bases remained unmatched. Here the CDR3 reads CASSSGQGYGYTF. The DNA of the CDR3 is TGTGCCAGCAGTTCGGGACAGGGCTATGGCTACACCTTC.

This clone came up once. The rearrangement links TRBV2 to TRBJ1-2, with 8 bases lining up with TRBD1. The CDR3 runs to 14 residues. The V and J ends lost 7 bases and 2 bases, in that order; junction bases with no gene match: 6. Germline values: CDR1 SNHLY, CDR2 FYNNEI. The CDR3 DNA is TGTGCCAGCACGATGGACAGGGACAACTATGGCTACACCTTC. Protein: CASTMDRDNYGYTF.

In its sample, this clone was seen a few times. The rearrangement uses TRBV7-9 and TRBJ1-5; tentatively, D is TRBD1 (5 bases). Germline CDR1 and CDR2: SEHNR and FQNEAQ (reference sequence). The ends were cut back, 1 base at V and 0 bases at J, with 7 bases in the middle. The CDR3 is 15 residues long. This CDR3 is CASSLGRDSNQPQHF. CDR3 sequence (DNA): TGTGCCAGCAGCTTAGGCAGGGATAGCAATCAGCCCCAGCATTTT.

J is TRBJ2-3 and V is TRBV14, with D maybe TRBD1 (6 bases). Germline CDR1 and CDR2: SGHDN and FVKESK. The CDR3 is 13 residues long. V lost 6 bases and J lost 11, with 18 bases in between. CDR3 sequence reads: CASSQGATGMQYF. CDR3 bases: TGTGCCAGCAGTCAGGGCGCCACAGGGATGCAGTATTTT.

This rearrangement joins TRBV9 to TRBJ1-6; D call uncertain. The V end lost 1 base, the J end lost 7 bases, and 12 bases lay between the germline ends. The CDR3 contains 15 residues. The V gene's germline CDR1 is SGDLS and CDR2 YYNGEE. CDR3 sequence (DNA): TGTGCCAGCAGCGTAAACACCGGGGTAAATTCACCCCTCCACTTT. Its protein product is CASSVNTGVNSPLHF.

The chain has TRBV6-2 or TRBV6-3 and TRBJ2-5, with 7 bases aligning to TRBD2. From germline, CDR1 is MNHEY and CDR2 SVGEGT. There are 15 residues in the CDR3. The J segment lost 3 bases and the V segment lost 6 bases, leaving 10 bases of the junction unmatched. This chain's CDR3 is CASSTPGGSKETQYF. CDR3 DNA: TGTGCCAGCAGCACTCCAGGCGGGAGCAAAGAGACCCAGTACTTC.

V and J are TRBV15 and TRBJ1-5; possibly TRBD1 for D (6 bases). The CDR3 has 15 residues. Germline values: CDR1 LNHNV, CDR2 YYDKDF (reference sequence). V dropped 7 bases and J dropped 1 base, with 14 bases sitting between them. The CDR3 loop reads CATTATGGSNQPQHF. In DNA form, the CDR3 reads TGTGCCACCACTGCGACAGGAGGAAGCAATCAGCCCCAGCATTTT.